This TCR beta chain came from a study of Ad26.COV2.S vaccination and SARS-CoV-2 variants. The treatment: approximately 18 received Ad26.COV2.S at low or high dose, single or two shots; roughly five received placebo; per-sample allocation not given. Vaccine and placebo recipients were sampled on day 63 after the first injection. Produced via immunoSEQ multiplex PCR; TCRdb's table is partial and in-frame only. The repertoire includes roughly 420,000 clones, more than 75% of them detected once, and approximately 4% sits in the top ten. This clone was seen more than once but under ten times. The germline V gene has CDR1 MRHNA and CDR2 SNTAGT. Trimming removed 0 bases at V and 4 bases at J, with 9 bases between. This CDR3 is built from 15 residues.

Sequences were derived from peripheral blood, sampled in a trial of Ad26.COV2.S vaccine versus placebo. This chain joins TRBV6-4 and TRBJ2-2; D might be TRBD2 (6 bases). The clonotype originates from a person between 18 and 65 years old who received the Ad26.COV2.S COVID-19 vaccine or a placebo. The DNA for the CDR3 is TGTGCCAGCAGTGACTCCTGGGGAGGCACCGGGGAGCTGTTTTTT. Translated: CASSDSWGGTGELFF.